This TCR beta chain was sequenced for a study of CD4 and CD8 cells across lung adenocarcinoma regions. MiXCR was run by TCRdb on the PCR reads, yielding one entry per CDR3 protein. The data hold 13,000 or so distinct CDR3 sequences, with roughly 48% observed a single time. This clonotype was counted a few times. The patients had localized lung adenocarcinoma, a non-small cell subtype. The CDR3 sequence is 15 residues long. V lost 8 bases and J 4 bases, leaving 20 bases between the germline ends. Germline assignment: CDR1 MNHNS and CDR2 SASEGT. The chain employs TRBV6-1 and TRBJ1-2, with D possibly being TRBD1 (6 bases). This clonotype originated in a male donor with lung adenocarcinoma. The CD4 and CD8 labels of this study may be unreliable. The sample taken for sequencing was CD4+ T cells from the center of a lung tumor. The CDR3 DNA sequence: TGTGCCAGCCGAGGTGCGGACAGCTTATCCTATGGCTACACCTTC. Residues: CASRGADSLSYGYTF.